This record covers a single TCR beta chain. Enrolment of Seattle patients took place during active infection, and they were followed longitudinally. Under the authors' procedure: From reference gene primer amplification, estimates of nucleated cell counts were derived. Produced via immunoSEQ multiplex PCR; TCRdb's table is partial and in-frame only. Clone size and the V and J calls come from that table; the DNA yielded D and trimming. Of about 210,000 clones in the sample, about 80% were seen once. This entry comes from a study of blood T cell repertoires in COVID-19. Turning to the study itself: Researchers got acute and convalescent COVID-19 samples from the United States, Italy and Spain. Nucleic acid was either cDNA or gDNA, and it came from T cells, B-cell-depleted T cells, or PBMCs.

Germline CDR1 SGHNT, CDR2 YYREEE (reference sequence). Trimming took 6 bases from V and 0 from J; bases not matched to a gene: 5. This CDR3 contains 14 residues. Input material: peripheral blood. V and J are TRBV5-4 and TRBJ1-1, with 7 nucleotides matching TRBD1. This receptor was identified in a woman of 80 years or more with COVID-19, enrolled during active disease. The CDR3 DNA reads TGTGCCAGCACTGGACAGGCTTTGAACACTGAAGCTTTCTTT. This gives the protein CASTGQALNTEAFF.